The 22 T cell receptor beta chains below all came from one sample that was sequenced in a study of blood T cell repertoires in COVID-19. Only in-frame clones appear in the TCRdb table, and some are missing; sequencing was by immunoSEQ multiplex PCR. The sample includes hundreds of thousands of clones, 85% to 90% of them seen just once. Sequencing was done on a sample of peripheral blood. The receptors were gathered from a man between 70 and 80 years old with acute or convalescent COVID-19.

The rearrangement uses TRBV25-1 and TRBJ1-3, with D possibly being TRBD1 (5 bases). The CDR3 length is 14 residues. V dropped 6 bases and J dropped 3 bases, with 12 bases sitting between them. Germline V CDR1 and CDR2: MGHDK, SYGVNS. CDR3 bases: TGTGCCAGCAGAGAAACAGGTTTTGGAAACACCATATATTTT. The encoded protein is CASRETGFGNTIYF.

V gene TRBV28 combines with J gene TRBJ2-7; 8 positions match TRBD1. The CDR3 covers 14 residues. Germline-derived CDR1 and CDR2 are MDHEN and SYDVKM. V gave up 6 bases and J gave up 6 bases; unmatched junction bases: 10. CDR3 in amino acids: CASRTGTGSREQYF. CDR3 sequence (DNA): TGTGCCAGCAGAACCGGGACAGGTTCTCGCGAGCAGTACTTC.

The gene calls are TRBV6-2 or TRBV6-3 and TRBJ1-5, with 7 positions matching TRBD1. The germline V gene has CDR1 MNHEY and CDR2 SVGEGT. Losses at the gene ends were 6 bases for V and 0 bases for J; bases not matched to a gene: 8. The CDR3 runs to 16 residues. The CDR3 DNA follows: TGTGCCAGCAGCCGTATGACAGGGTTTAGCAATCAGCCCCAGCATTTT. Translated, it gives CASSRMTGFSNQPQHF.

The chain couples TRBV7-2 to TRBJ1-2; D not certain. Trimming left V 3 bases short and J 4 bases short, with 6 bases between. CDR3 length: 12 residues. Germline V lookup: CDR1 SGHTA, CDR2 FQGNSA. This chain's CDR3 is CASSLPVYGYTF. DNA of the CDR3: TGTGCCAGCAGCTTGCCGGTCTATGGCTACACCTTC.

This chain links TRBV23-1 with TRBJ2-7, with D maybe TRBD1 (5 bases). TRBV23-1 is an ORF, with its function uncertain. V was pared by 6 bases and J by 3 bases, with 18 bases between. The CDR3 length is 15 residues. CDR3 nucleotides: TGCGCCAGCAGCCGTAGTCTGGGGCTATGCTACGAGCAGTACTTC. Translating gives CASSRSLGLCYEQYF.

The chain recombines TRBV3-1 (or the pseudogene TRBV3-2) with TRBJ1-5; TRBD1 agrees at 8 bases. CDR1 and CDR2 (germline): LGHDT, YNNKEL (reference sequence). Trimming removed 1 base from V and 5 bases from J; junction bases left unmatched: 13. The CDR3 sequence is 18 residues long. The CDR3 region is CASSQGIGGTGWDQPQHF. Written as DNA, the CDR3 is TGTGCCAGCAGCCAAGGGATAGGGGGGACAGGATGGGATCAGCCCCAGCATTTT.

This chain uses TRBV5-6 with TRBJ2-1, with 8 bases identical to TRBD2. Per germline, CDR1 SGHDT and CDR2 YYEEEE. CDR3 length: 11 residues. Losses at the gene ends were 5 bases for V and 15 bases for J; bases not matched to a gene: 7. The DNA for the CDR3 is TGTGCCAGCAGACTGAGCGGGAGTTGGTTCTTC. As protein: CASRLSGSWFF.

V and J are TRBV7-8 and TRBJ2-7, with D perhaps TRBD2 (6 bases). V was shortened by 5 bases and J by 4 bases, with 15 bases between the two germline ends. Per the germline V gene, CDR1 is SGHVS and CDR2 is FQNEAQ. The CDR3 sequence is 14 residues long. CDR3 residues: CASSRGGTSYEQYF. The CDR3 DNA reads TGTGCCAGCAGCCGGGGTGGGACTTCATACGAGCAGTACTTC.

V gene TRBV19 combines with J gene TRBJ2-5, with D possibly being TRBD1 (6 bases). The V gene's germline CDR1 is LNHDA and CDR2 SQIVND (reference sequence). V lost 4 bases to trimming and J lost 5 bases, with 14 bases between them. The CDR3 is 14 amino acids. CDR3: CASSRTEARETQYF. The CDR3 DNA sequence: TGTGCCAGTAGTAGGACAGAGGCAAGGGAGACCCAGTACTTC.

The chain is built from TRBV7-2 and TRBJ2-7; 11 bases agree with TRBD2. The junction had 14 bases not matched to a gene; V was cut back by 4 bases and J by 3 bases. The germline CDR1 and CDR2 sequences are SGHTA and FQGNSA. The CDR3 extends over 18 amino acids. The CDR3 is CASSSRASTSGILYEQYF. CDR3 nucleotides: TGTGCCAGCAGCTCGAGGGCGTCGACTAGCGGGATCCTCTACGAGCAGTACTTC.

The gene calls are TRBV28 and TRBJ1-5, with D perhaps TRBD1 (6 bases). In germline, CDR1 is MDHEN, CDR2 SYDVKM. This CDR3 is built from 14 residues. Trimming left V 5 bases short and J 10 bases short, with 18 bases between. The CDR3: CASSPGTYIKPQHF. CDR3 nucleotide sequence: TGTGCCAGCAGTCCGGGGACATACATCAAACCCCAGCATTTT.

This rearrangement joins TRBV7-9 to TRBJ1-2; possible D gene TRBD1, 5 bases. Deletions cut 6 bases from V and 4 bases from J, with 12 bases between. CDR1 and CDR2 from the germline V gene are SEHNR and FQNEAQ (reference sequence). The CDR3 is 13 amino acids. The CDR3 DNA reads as TGTGCCAGCAGTCCGGACATGGTCTATGGCTACACCTTC. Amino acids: CASSPDMVYGYTF.

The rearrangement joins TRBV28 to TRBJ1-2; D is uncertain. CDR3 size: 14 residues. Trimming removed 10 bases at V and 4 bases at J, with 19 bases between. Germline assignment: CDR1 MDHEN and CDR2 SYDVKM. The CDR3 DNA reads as TGTGCCATCCTCGCGGGCCGGGATGGCTATGGCTACACCTTC. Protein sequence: CAILAGRDGYGYTF.

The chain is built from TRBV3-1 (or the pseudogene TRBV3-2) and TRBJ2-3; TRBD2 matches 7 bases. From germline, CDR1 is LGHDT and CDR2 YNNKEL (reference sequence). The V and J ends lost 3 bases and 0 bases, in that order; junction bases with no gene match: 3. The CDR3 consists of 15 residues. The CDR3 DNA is TGTGCCAGCAGCCAGGGCGGGAGTAGCACAGATACGCAGTATTTT. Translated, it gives CASSQGGSSTDTQYF.

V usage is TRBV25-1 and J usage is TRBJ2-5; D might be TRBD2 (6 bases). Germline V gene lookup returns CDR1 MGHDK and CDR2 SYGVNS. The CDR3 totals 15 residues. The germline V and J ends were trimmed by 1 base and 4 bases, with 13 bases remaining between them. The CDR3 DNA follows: TGTGCCAGCAGTGAATTCCGGGGGAGTGGAGAGACCCAGTACTTC. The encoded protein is CASSEFRGSGETQYF.

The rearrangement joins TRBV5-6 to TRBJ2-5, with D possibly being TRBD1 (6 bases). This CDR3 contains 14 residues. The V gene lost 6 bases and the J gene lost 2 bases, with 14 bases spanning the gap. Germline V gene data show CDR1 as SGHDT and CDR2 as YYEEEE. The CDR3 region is CASTLRQAQETQYF. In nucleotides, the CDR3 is TGTGCCAGCACCCTTAGACAGGCGCAAGAGACCCAGTACTTC. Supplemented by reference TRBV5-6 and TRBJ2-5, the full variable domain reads DAGVTQSPTHLIKTRGQQVTLRCSPKSGHDTVSWYQQALGQGPQFIFQYYEEEERQRGNFPDRFSGHQFPNYSSELNVNALLLGDSALYLCASTLRQAQETQYFGPGTRLLVL.

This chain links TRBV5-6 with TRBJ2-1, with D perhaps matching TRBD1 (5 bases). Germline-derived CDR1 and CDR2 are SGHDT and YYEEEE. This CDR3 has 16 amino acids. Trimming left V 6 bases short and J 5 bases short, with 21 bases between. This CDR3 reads CASTLQGAGPHNEQFF. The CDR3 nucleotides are TGTGCCAGCACCCTACAAGGGGCAGGGCCCCACAATGAGCAGTTCTTC.

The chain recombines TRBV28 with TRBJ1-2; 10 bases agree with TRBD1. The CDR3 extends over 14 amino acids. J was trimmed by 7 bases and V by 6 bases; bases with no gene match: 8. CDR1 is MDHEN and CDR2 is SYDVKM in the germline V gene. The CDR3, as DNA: TGTGCCAGCAGAGTGACAGGGGGCCACTCTGGCTACACCTTC. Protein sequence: CASRVTGGHSGYTF.

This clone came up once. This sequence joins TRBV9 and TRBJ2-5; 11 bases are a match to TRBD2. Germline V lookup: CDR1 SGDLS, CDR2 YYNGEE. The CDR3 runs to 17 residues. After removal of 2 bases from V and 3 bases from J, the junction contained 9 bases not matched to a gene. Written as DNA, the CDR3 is TGTGCCAGCAGCGTGACGGGGCTAGCGGGAGGTAAAGAGACCCAGTACTTC. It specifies CASSVTGLAGGKETQYF.

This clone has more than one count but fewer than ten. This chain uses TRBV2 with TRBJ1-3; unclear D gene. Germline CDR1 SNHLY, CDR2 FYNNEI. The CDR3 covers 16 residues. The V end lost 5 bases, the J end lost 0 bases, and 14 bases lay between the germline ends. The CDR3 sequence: CASSYGQAHSGNTIYF. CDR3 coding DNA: TGTGCCAGCAGTTACGGCCAGGCTCACTCTGGAAACACCATATATTTT.

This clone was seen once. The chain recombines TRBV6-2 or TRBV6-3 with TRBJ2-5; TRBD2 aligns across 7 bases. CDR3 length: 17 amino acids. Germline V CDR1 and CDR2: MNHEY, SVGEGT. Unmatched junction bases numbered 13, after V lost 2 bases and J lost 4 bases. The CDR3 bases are TGTGCCAGCAGTTACAGTATTGGGGGGGATCTCCCAGAGACCCAGTACTTC. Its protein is CASSYSIGGDLPETQYF.

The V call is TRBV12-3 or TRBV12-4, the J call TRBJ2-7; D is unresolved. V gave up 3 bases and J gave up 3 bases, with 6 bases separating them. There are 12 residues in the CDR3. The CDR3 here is CASSFGLYEQYF. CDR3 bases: TGTGCCAGCAGTTTTGGGCTCTACGAGCAGTACTTC.